The source of this T cell receptor beta chain is a study of cytotoxic CD8 clonotypes in ibrutinib-treated CLL. About the study: A mean of approximately 260,000 productive templates and approximately 85,000 productive rearrangements was obtained per sample.

A 1 in 200,000 to 1 in 1 million T cell depth was the sequencing target. The repertoire was sequenced with immunoSEQ multiplex PCR; TCRdb's copy has only in-frame clones and lacks some. The table includes nearly 85,000 clones, about 85% detected once. CDR3 length: 14 residues. The germline CDR1 and CDR2 sequences are MDHEN and SYDVKM. Trimming took 2 bases from V and 0 from J, leaving 8 bases between them. Study outcomes and limitations: With treatment, public clonotypes, which were uncommon, either contracted or remained stable. Samples were collected at differing times from sustained-remission and progressing patients.

For this clone: Its specificity is unknown.

The input for sequencing was PBMCs, taken after 12 months of ibrutinib treatment. This chain links TRBV28 with TRBJ2-7; no clear D gene. The sequence was obtained from a human donor with chronic lymphocytic leukemia. In nucleotides, the CDR3 is TGTGCCAGCAGTTTAGTACAGAACTCCTACGAGCAGTACTTC. Translating gives CASSLVQNSYEQYF.